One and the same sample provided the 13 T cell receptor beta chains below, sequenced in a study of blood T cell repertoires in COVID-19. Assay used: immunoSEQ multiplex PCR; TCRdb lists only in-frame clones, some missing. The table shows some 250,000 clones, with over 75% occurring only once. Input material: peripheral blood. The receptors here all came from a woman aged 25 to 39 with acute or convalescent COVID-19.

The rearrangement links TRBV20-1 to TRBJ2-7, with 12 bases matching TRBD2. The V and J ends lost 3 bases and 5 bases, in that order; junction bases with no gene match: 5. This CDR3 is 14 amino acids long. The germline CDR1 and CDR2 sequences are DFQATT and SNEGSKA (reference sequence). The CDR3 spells CSASGLAGTHEQYF. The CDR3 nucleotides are TGCAGTGCTAGTGGACTAGCGGGAACTCACGAGCAGTACTTC.

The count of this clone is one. CDR3 loop: CASRGSTGNTIYF. The CDR3, as DNA: TGTGCCAGCCGAGGGTCGACTGGAAACACCATATATTTT. This chain uses TRBV12-3 or TRBV12-4 with TRBJ1-3; the D is unclear. The CDR3 consists of 13 residues. Trimming stripped 8 bases from V and 2 bases from J, with 10 bases between.

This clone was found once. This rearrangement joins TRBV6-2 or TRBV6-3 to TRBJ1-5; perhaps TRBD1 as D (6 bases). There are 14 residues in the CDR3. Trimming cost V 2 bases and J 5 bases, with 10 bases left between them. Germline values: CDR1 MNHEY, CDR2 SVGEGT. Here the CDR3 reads CASSYVQGYQPQHF. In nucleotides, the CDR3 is TGTGCCAGCAGTTACGTACAGGGCTATCAGCCCCAGCATTTT.

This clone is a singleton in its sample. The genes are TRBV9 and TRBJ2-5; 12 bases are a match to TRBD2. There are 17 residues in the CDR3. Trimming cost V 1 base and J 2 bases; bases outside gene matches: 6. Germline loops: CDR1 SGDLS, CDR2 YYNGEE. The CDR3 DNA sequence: TGTGCCAGCAGCGTATTCGCTAGCGGGAGGGCTCAAGAGACCCAGTACTTC. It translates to CASSVFASGRAQETQYF.

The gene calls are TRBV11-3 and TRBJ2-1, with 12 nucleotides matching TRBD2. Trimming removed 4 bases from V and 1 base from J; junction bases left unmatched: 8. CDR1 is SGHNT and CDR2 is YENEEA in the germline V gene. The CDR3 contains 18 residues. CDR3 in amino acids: CASSSSETSGRSYNEQFF. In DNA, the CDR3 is TGTGCCAGCAGCTCCTCCGAGACTAGCGGGAGATCCTACAATGAGCAGTTCTTC.

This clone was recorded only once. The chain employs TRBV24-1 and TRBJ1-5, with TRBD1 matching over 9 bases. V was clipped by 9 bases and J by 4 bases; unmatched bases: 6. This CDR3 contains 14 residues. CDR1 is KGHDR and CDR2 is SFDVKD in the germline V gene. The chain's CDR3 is CATARTGANQPQHF. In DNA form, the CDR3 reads TGTGCCACCGCGAGGACAGGGGCGAATCAGCCCCAGCATTTT.

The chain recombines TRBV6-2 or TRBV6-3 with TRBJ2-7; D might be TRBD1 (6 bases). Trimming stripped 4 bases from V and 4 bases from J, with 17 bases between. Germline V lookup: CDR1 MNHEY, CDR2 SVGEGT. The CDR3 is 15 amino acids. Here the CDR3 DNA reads TGTGCCAGCAGTTCTATCGAGGGGGTAAGGTACGAGCAGTACTTC. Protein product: CASSSIEGVRYEQYF.

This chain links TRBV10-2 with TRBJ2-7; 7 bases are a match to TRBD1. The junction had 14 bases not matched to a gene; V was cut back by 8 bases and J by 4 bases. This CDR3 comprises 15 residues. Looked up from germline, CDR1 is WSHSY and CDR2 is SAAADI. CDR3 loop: CASDEQGLNGYEQYF. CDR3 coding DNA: TGCGCCAGCGACGAACAGGGGTTAAACGGGTACGAGCAGTACTTC.

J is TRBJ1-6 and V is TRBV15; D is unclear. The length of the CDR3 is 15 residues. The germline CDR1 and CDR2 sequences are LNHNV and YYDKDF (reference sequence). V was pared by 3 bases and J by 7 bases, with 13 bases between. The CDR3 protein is CATSSRTAANSPLHF. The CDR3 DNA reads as TGTGCCACCAGCAGTAGGACTGCGGCGAATTCACCCCTCCACTTT.

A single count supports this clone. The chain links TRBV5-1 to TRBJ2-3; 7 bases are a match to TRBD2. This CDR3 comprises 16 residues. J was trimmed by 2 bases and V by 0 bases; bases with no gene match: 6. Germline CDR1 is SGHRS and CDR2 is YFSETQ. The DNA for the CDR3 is TGCGCCAGCAGCTTGGCCGGCGGGGGATACACAGATACGCAGTATTTT. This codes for CASSLAGGGYTDTQYF.

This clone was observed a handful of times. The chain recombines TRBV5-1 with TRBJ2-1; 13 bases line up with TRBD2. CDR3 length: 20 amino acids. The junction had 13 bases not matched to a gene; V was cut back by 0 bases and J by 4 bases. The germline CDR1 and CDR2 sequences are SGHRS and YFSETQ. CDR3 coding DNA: TGCGCCAGCAGCTTGGGGGGACAGGGACTAGCGGGACCTTTTTACAATGAGCAGTTCTTC. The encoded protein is CASSLGGQGLAGPFYNEQFF.

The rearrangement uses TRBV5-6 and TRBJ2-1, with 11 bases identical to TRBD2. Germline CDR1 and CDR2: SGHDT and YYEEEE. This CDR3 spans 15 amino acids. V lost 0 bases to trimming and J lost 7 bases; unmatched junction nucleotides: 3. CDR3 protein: CASSLELAGGNEQFF. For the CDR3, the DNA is TGTGCCAGCAGCTTGGAGCTAGCGGGAGGAAATGAGCAGTTCTTC.

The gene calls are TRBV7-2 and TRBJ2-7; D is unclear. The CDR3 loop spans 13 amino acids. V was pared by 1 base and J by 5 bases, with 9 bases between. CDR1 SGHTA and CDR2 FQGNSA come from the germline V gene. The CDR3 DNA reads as TGTGCCAGCAGCTTAGATAGAACCCACGAGCAGTACTTC. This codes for CASSLDRTHEQYF.